The source of this T cell receptor (beta chain) is a study of cytomegalovirus exposure and HLA in healthy donors. At the level of the study: From about 200 million T cells, an earlier analysis saw roughly 100 million unique TCR beta sequences.

A remark on this clone: What it recognizes is unknown.

There are 14 residues in the CDR3. Germline V CDR1 and CDR2: MGHRA, YSYEKL. The V end lost 0 bases, the J end lost 0 bases, and 5 bases lay between the germline ends. PCR used 60 Vbeta primers and 13 Jbeta primers. Measured with immunoSEQ multiplex PCR; TCRdb has only the in-frame clones, and not every one. The sample has tens of thousands of clones, 60% to 85% seen once; the top ten hold 1.6%. General study findings and limits: With later analysis, a missense DCLRE1C variant became linked to TCR beta V- and J-gene trimming. No immune exposure information besides CMV serostatus was available. Earlier analysis yielded a pattern in which most TCR beta V segments were productive about 87% or about 30% of the time.

The chain couples TRBV4-1 to TRBJ1-2; D uncertain. Sequencing used PBMCs. This clonotype was obtained from a man between 40 and 49 years old in good health and CMV-seronegative. The CDR3 loop is CASSQDPTNYGYTF. CDR3 DNA: TGCGCCAGCAGCCAAGATCCTACTAACTATGGCTACACCTTC.